The rows below give T cell receptor beta chains drawn from one sample of a study of blood T cell repertoires in COVID-19. Repertoires were generated with immunoSEQ multiplex PCR, while TCRdb's copy carries only in-frame clones and drops some. The sample has around 200,000 clones; 70% to 90% are singletons. The sample comprised peripheral blood. These receptors all stem from an elderly woman with acute or convalescent COVID-19. Each CDR3 is given with its conserved first and last residue. Fields, in order: clone size, D gene, J gene, V gene, CDR3 protein, CDR3 DNA. D genes are given only for firm matches. Only part of the rows carry a size: once, few, many, or a class if the clone is expanded.

clone_size: once; d_call: TRBD2; j_call: TRBJ2-1; v_call: TRBV19; cdr3_aa: CASSTLRTSGSGEQFF; cdr3_nt: TGTGCCAGTAGTACCCTCCGGACTAGCGGGAGTGGTGAGCAGTTCTTC
clone_size: few; d_call: NA; j_call: TRBJ2-6; v_call: TRBV6-1; cdr3_aa: CASSEDFSGANVLTF; cdr3_nt: TGTGCCAGCAGTGAAGACTTCTCTGGGGCCAACGTCCTGACTTTC
clone_size: NA; d_call: TRBD2; j_call: TRBJ2-2; v_call: TRBV9; cdr3_aa: CASQGDYRNTGELFF; cdr3_nt: TGTGCCAGCCAAGGGGACTATCGGAACACCGGGGAGCTGTTTTTT
clone_size: NA; d_call: TRBD1; j_call: TRBJ2-5; v_call: TRBV19; cdr3_aa: CASSIPGGFSQETQYF; cdr3_nt: TGTGCCAGTAGTATTCCAGGGGGCTTCTCCCAAGAGACCCAGTACTTC
clone_size: NA; d_call: NA; j_call: TRBJ1-6; v_call: TRBV10-3; cdr3_aa: CAISGQSANSPLHF; cdr3_nt: TGTGCCATCAGTGGACAGTCGGCGAATTCACCCCTCCACTTT
clone_size: NA; d_call: NA; j_call: TRBJ1-2; v_call: TRBV2; cdr3_aa: CASSPPGGLYGYTF; cdr3_nt: TGTGCCAGCAGTCCCCCCGGGGGGCTCTATGGCTACACCTTC
clone_size: NA; d_call: TRBD1; j_call: TRBJ1-1; v_call: TRBV9; cdr3_aa: CASSGNRGTEAFF; cdr3_nt: TGTGCCAGCAGCGGAAACAGGGGAACTGAAGCTTTCTTT
clone_size: NA; d_call: NA; j_call: TRBJ2-5; v_call: TRBV7-9; cdr3_aa: CASSLVETWKYF; cdr3_nt: TGTGCCAGCAGCTTAGTCGAGACTTGGAAGTACTTC
clone_size: NA; d_call: NA; j_call: TRBJ2-5; v_call: TRBV4-2; cdr3_aa: CASSQDTGQETQYF; cdr3_nt: TGTGCCAGCAGCCAAGATACGGGTCAAGAGACCCAGTACTTC
clone_size: NA; d_call: NA; j_call: TRBJ2-3; v_call: TRBV6-5; cdr3_aa: CASSRTGPSTDTQYF; cdr3_nt: TGTGCCAGCAGCCGCACAGGGCCCTCCACAGATACGCAGTATTTT
clone_size: NA; d_call: NA; j_call: TRBJ2-2; v_call: TRBV7-8; cdr3_aa: CASSLELRTGELFF; cdr3_nt: TGTGCCAGCAGCTTAGAACTACGCACCGGGGAGCTGTTTTTT
clone_size: NA; d_call: TRBD2; j_call: TRBJ2-7; v_call: TRBV7-2; cdr3_aa: CASSSQTSGSPLSYEQYF; cdr3_nt: TGTGCCAGCAGCTCCCAGACTAGCGGGAGCCCCTTGTCCTACGAGCAGTACTTC
clone_size: once; d_call: TRBD1; j_call: TRBJ2-5; v_call: TRBV7-2; cdr3_aa: CASSPDRGPHETQYF; cdr3_nt: TGTGCCAGCAGCCCCGACAGGGGGCCCCACGAGACCCAGTACTTC
clone_size: NA; d_call: NA; j_call: TRBJ2-3; v_call: TRBV6-5; cdr3_aa: CASRIQGGTDTQYF; cdr3_nt: TGTGCCAGCAGAATACAGGGTGGCACAGATACGCAGTATTTT
clone_size: NA; d_call: NA; j_call: TRBJ1-1; v_call: TRBV30; cdr3_aa: CAWSASGRGTEAFF; cdr3_nt: TGTGCCTGGAGTGCCTCAGGGAGGGGCACTGAAGCTTTCTTT
clone_size: NA; d_call: TRBD2; j_call: TRBJ2-3; v_call: TRBV9; cdr3_aa: CASSVGLAERLTLTDTQYF; cdr3_nt: TGTGCCAGCAGCGTAGGCCTAGCGGAACGTCTAACGCTCACAGATACGCAGTATTTT
clone_size: NA; d_call: NA; j_call: TRBJ1-2; v_call: TRBV6-5; cdr3_aa: CASRVTAFYGYTF; cdr3_nt: TGTGCCAGCAGGGTGACAGCATTCTATGGCTACACCTTC
clone_size: once; d_call: NA; j_call: TRBJ1-1; v_call: TRBV18; cdr3_aa: CASSPSQSGDTEAFF; cdr3_nt: TGTGCCAGCTCACCCAGCCAGTCGGGGGACACTGAAGCTTTCTTT